The clone carrying this TCR beta chain was detected only a few times. The target antigen is unknown. The table came from immunoSEQ multiplex PCR; TCRdb's copy has only in-frame clones and leaves some out. Found here are about 41,000 clones, roughly 85% of them singletons; the top ten hold around 2.9%. The sample comes from a study of T cell clonotyping in hematopoietic cell transplantation. The CDR3 runs to 13 residues. Trimming removed 7 bases at V and 14 bases at J, with 20 bases between. Per the germline V gene, CDR1 is MNHEY and CDR2 is SMNVEV (reference sequence). Whole-study findings and limits: CD4 and CD8 repertoire contributions could not be separated without sorting. At the given depth, recipient repertoires were over 97% de novo clonotypes. After transplant, recipient diversity fell while pathologically expanded clonotypes grew through day 180.

The sample's time point: recipient sample about 28 days before transplant, after cytoreduction. The sequences come from peripheral blood mononuclear cells, collected before stem cell transplant. The chain couples TRBV27 to TRBJ1-4; possibly TRBD1 for D (6 bases). The sequence came from a man between 60 and 75 years old with acute myeloid leukemia. Some clones in this sample may be carry-over from other donors' samples. CDR3 bases: TGTGCCAGCACCCAGGCGGGGGCCGGGAGGCTGTTTTTT. Translated: CASTQAGAGRLFF.